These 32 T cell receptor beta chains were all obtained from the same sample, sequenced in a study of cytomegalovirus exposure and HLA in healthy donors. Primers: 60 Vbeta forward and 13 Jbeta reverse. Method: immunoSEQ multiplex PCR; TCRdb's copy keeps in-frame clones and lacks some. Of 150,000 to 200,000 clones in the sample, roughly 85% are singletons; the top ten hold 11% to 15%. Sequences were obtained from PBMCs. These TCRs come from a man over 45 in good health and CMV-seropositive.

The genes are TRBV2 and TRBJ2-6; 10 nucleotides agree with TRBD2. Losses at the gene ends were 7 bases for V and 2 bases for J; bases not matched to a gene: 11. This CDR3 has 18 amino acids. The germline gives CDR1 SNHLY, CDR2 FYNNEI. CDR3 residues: CASNPASGGAAGANVLTF. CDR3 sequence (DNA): TGTGCCAGCAATCCCGCCAGCGGGGGGGCAGCTGGGGCCAACGTCCTGACTTTC.

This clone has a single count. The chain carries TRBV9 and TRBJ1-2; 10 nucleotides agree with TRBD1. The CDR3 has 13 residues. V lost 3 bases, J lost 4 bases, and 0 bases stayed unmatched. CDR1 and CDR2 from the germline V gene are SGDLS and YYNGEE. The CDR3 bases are TGTGCCAGCAGCGGACAGGGGGCCTATGGCTACACCTTC. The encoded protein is CASSGQGAYGYTF.

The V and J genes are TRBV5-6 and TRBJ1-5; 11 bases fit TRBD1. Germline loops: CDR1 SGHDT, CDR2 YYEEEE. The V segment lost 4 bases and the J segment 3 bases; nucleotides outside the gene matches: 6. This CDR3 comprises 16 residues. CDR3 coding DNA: TGTGCCAGCAGCCCGAGGACAGGGGGCGACAATCAGCCCCAGCATTTT. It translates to CASSPRTGGDNQPQHF.

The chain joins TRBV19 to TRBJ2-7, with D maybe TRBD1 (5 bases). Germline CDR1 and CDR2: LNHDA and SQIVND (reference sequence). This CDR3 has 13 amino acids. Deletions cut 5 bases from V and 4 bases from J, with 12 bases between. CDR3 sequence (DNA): TGTGCCAGTAGTTCAACAGGCCTTTACGAGCAGTACTTC. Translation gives CASSSTGLYEQYF.

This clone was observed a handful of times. The DNA of the CDR3 is TGTGCCAGCAGTTTAATTCGGCCAGAGGGTGGTGAAAAACTGTTTTTT. Its protein is CASSLIRPEGGEKLFF. The chain uses TRBV28 and TRBJ1-4, with D unclear. The V gene lost 2 bases and the J gene lost 7 bases, with 17 bases spanning the gap. This CDR3 comprises 16 residues. Germline V gene data show CDR1 as MDHEN and CDR2 as SYDVKM. Using reference TRBV28 and TRBJ1-4 for the parts outside the CDR3, the full variable domain is DVKVTQSSRYLVKRTGEKVFLECVQDMDHENMFWYRQDPGLGLRLIYFSYDVKMKEKGDIPEGYSVSREKKERFSLILESASTNQTSMYLCASSLIRPEGGEKLFFGSGTQLSVL.

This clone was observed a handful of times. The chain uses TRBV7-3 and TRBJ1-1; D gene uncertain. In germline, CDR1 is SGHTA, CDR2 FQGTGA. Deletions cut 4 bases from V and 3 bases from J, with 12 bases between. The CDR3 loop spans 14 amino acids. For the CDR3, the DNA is TGTGCCAGCAGCTCCGGCCAGGCTCACACTGAAGCTTTCTTT. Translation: CASSSGQAHTEAFF.

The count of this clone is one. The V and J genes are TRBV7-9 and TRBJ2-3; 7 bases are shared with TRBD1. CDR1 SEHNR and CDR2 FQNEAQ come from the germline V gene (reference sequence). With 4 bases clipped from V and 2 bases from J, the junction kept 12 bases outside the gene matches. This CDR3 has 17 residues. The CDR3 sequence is CASSSETGTVFTDTQYF. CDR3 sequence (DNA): TGTGCCAGCAGCTCGGAGACCGGGACAGTTTTCACAGATACGCAGTATTTT. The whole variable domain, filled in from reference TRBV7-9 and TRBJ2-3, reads DTGVSQNPRHKITKRGQNVTFRCDPISEHNRLYWYRQTLGQGPEFLTYFQNEAQLEKSRLLSDRFSAERPKGSFSTLEIQRTEQGDSAMYLCASSSETGTVFTDTQYFGPGTRLTVL.

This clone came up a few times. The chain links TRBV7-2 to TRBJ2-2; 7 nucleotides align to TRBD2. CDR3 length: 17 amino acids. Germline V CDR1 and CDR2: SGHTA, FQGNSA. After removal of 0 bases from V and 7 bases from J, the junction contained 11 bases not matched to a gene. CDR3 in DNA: TGTGCCAGCAGCTTAGCGCGTAGGCGGGGGACCCTCGGGGAGCTGTTTTTT. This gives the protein CASSLARRRGTLGELFF. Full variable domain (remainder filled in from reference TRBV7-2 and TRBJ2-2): GAGVSQSPSNKVTEKGKDVELRCDPISGHTALYWYRQSLGQGLEFLIYFQGNSAPDKSGLPSDRFSAERTGGSVSTLTIQRTQQEDSAVYLCASSLARRRGTLGELFFGEGSRLTVL.

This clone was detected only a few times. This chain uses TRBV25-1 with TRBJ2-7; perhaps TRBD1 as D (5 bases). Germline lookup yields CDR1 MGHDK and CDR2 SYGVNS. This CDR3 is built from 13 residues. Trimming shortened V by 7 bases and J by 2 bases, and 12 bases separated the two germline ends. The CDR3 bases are TGTGCCAGCACGGCAGGGTATACCTACGAGCAGTACTTC. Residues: CASTAGYTYEQYF.

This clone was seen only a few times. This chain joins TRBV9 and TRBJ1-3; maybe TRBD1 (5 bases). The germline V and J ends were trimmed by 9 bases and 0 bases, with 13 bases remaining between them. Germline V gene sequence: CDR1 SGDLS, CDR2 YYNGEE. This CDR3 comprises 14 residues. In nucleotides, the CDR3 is TGTGCCACCCAGGGCCCCGACTCTGGAAACACCATATATTTT. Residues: CATQGPDSGNTIYF.

The CDR3 nucleotides read TGTGCCAGCAGCCAAGTAGGGGCTAATGAAAAACTGTTTTTT. Encoded protein: CASSQVGANEKLFF. The chain carries TRBV4-2 and TRBJ1-4, with a tentative D call TRBD1 (5 bases). Between the trimmed V and J ends, which lost 1 base and 3 bases, there was a span of 6 bases. Germline assignment: CDR1 LGHNA and CDR2 YNFKEQ. The CDR3 is made up of 14 amino acids.

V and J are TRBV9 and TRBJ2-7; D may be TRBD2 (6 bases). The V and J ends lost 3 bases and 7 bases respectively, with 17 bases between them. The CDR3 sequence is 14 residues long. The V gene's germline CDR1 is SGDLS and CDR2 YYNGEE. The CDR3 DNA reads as TGTGCCAGCAGCGAAACACAAGCGGCGGGAGAGCAGTACTTC. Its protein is CASSETQAAGEQYF.

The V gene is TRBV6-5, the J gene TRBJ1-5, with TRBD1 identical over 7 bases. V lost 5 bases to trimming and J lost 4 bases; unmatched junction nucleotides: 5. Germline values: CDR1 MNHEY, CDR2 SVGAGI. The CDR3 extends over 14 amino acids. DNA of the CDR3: TGTGCCAGCAGTAGAGGCAGGGGGAATCAGCCCCAGCATTTT. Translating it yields CASSRGRGNQPQHF.

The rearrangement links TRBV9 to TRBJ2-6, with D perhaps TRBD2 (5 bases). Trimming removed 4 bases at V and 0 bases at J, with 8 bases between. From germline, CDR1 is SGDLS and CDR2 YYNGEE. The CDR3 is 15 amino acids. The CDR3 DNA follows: TGTGCCAGCAGCCCAGAGGGCTCTGGGGCCAACGTCCTGACTTTC. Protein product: CASSPEGSGANVLTF.

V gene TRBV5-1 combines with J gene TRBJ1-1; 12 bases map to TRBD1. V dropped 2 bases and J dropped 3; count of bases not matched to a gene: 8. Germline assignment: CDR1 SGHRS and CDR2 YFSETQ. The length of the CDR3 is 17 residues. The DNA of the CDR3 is TGCGCCAGCAGCTTCGAGGGACAGGGGGCGCAATACACTGAAGCTTTCTTT. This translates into CASSFEGQGAQYTEAFF.

CDR3 in amino acids: CASSSGGMFSQTQYF. The CDR3 DNA is TGTGCCAGTAGTAGCGGGGGGATGTTCTCACAGACCCAGTACTTC. The chain combines TRBV19 with TRBJ2-5, with TRBD2 identical over 8 bases. Germline-derived CDR1 and CDR2 are LNHDA and SQIVND (reference sequence). The CDR3 is 15 amino acids. With 4 bases clipped from V and 6 bases from J, the junction kept 10 bases outside the gene matches.

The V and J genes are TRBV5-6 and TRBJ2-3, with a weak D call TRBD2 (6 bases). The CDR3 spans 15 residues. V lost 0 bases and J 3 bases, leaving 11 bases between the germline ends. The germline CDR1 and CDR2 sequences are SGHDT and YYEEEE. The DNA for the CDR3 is TGTGCCAGCAGCTTGGTGGAGGGCCCGACAGATACGCAGTATTTT. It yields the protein CASSLVEGPTDTQYF.

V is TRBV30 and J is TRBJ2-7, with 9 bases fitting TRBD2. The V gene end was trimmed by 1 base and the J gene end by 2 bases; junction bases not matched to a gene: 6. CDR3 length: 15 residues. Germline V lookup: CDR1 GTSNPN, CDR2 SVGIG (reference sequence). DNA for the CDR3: TGTGCCTGGAGTGCCCTAGCGGGGTTCCCCTACGAGCAGTACTTC. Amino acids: CAWSALAGFPYEQYF.

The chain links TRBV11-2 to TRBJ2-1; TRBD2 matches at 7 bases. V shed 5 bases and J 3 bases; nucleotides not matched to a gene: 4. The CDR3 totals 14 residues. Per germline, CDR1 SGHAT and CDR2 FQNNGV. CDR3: CASSVPSGYNEQFF. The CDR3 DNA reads TGTGCCAGCAGCGTGCCTAGCGGCTACAATGAGCAGTTCTTC.

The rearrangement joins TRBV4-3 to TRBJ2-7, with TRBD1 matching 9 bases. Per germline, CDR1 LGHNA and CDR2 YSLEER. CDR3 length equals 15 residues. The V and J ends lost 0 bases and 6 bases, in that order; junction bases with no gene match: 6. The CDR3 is CASSQEDRGLFEQYF. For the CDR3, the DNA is TGCGCCAGCAGCCAAGAGGACAGGGGTCTGTTCGAGCAGTACTTC.

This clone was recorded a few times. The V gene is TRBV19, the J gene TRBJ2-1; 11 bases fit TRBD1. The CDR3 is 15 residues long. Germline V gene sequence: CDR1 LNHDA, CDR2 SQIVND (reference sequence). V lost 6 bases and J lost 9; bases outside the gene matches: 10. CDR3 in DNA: TGTGCCAGTAGACCTGGACAGGGGGCGAATTCTGAGCAGTTCTTC. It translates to CASRPGQGANSEQFF.

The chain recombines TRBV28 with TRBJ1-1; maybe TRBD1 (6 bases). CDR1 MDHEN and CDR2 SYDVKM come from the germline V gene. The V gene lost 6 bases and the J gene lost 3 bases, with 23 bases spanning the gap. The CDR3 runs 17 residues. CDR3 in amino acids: CASSTIKGTPGDTEAFF. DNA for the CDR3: TGTGCCAGCAGCACCATTAAGGGAACCCCAGGGGACACTGAAGCTTTCTTT.

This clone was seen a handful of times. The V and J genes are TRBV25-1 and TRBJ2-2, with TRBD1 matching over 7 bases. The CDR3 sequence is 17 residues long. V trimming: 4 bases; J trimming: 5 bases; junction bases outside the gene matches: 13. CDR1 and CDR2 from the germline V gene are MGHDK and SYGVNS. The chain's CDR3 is CASSGYPGTVGTGELFF. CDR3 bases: TGTGCCAGCAGTGGATACCCTGGGACAGTCGGAACCGGGGAGCTGTTTTTT.

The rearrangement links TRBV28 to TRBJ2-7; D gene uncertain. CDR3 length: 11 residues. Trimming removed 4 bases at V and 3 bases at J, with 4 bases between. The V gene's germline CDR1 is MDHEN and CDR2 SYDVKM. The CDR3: CASSSFYEQYF. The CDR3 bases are TGTGCCAGCAGTTCTTTCTACGAGCAGTACTTC. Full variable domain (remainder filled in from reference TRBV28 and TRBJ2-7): DVKVTQSSRYLVKRTGEKVFLECVQDMDHENMFWYRQDPGLGLRLIYFSYDVKMKEKGDIPEGYSVSREKKERFSLILESASTNQTSMYLCASSSFYEQYFGPGTRLTVT.

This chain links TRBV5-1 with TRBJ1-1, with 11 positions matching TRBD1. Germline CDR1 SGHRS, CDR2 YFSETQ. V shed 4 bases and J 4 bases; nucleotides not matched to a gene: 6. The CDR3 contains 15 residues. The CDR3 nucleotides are TGCGCCAGCAGCCGGGAGGGACAGGGGGGCACTGAAGCTTTCTTT. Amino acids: CASSREGQGGTEAFF.

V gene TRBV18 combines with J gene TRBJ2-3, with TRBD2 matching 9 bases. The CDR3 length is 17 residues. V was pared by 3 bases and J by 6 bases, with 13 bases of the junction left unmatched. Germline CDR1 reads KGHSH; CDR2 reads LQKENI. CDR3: CASSPPLGGGVGDTQYF. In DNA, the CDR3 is TGTGCCAGCTCACCCCCCCTCGGCGGGGGGGTAGGGGATACGCAGTATTTT. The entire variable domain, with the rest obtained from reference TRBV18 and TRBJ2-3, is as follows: NAGVMQNPRHLVRRRGQEARLRCSPMKGHSHVYWYRQLPEEGLKFMVYLQKENIIDESGMPKERFSAEFPKEGPSILRIQQVVRGDSAAYFCASSPPLGGGVGDTQYFGPGTRLTVL.

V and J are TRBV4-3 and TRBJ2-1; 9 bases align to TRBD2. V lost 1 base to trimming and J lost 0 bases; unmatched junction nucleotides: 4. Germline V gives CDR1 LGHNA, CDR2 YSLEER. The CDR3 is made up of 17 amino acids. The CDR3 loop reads CASSQGPAGGSYNEQFF. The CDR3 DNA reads TGCGCCAGCAGCCAAGGCCCAGCGGGGGGCTCCTACAATGAGCAGTTCTTC.

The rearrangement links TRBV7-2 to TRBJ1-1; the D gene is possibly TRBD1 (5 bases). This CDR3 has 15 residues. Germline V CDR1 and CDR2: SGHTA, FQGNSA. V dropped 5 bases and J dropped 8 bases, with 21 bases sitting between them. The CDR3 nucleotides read TGTGCCAGCAGCCCCCTTGCCGGCAGGGTCTCCGAAGCTTTCTTT. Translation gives CASSPLAGRVSEAFF.

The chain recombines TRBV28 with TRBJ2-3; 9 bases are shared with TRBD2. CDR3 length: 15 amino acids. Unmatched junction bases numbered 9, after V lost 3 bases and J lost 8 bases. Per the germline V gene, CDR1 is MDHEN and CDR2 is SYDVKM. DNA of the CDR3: TGTGCCAGCAGTTTTGTTGCGGGGGGGAAGGGTACGCAGTATTTT. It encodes CASSFVAGGKGTQYF.

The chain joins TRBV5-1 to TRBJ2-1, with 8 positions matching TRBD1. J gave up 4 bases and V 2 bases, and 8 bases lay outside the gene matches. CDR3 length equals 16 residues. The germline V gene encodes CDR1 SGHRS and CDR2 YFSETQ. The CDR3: CASSLAGTGPYNEQFF. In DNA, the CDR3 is TGCGCCAGCAGCTTAGCCGGGACAGGACCTTACAATGAGCAGTTCTTC.

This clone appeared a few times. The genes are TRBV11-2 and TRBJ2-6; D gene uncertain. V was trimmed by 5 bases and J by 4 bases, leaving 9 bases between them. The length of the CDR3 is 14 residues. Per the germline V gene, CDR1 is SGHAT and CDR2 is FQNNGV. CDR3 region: CASSARSGANVLTF. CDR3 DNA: TGTGCCAGCAGCGCCCGGTCGGGGGCCAACGTCCTGACTTTC.

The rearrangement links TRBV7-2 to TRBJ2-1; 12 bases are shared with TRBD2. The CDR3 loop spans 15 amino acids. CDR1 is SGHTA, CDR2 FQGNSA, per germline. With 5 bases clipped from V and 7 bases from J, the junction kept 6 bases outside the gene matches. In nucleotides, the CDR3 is TGTGCCAGCAGCGCCCGGACTAGCGGGGTTAATGAGCAGTTCTTC. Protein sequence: CASSARTSGVNEQFF.